This is a list of T cell receptor beta chains from one sample in a study of control samples from healthy donors and cancer patients. Profiling relied on immunoSEQ multiplex PCR, and the TCRdb table lists in-frame clones only, not all of them. This table has under 200,000 clones, almost 90% appearing once. The sample taken for sequencing was blood. These TCRs come from a woman aged 30 to 39 in good health. The CDR3 runs from the conserved cysteine through the conserved F or W. The order of the fields is clone size, D gene, J gene, V gene, CDR3 DNA, CDR3 protein. The D gene is left open where the match is weak. For some rows the clone size is stated as once, few or many, or as a class when expanded; others skip it.

>-|TRBD1|TRBJ2-1|TRBV28
TGTGCCAGCAGTTTATGGGCGGGACAGGGGGCAAATGAGCAGTTCTTC
CASSLWAGQGANEQFF
>few|-|TRBJ2-3|TRBV10-2
TGCGCCAGCAGTGCCGGGCCCCTAGCGAGGTACACAGATACGCAGTATTTT
CASSAGPLARYTDTQYF
>-|-|TRBJ2-1|TRBV12-3/TRBV12-4
TGTGCCAGCAGTTCGATAGCGGCAGAGCAGTTCTTC
CASSSIAAEQFF
>-|TRBD2|TRBJ2-2|TRBV7-9
TGTGCCAGCAGCTTACTTGCGGGAGAAGGAACCGGGGAGCTGTTTTTT
CASSLLAGEGTGELFF
>-|-|TRBJ2-2|TRBV6-6
TGTGCCAGCAGACAAGACCCCTGGGTCAACGGGGAGCTGTTTTTT
CASRQDPWVNGELFF
>few|TRBD1|TRBJ1-1|TRBV20-1
TGCAGTGCTCAGGGGGCTGAAGCTTTCTTT
CSAQGAEAFF
>-|-|TRBJ1-2|TRBV5-5
TGTGCCAGCAGCTTGGAGACGGCTAACTATGGCTACACCTTC
CASSLETANYGYTF
>-|-|TRBJ2-5|TRBV5-1
TGCGCCAGCAGCTTGGAGACCCTCGAGAGCCAGTACTTC
CASSLETLESQYF
>-|-|TRBJ1-2|TRBV7-2
TGTGCCAGCAGCCCGGGGGGGGCGCTCTATGGCTACACCTTC
CASSPGGALYGYTF
>-|-|TRBJ1-5|TRBV28
TGTGCCAGCAGTTTATACCCAGGAGAGCCCCAGCATTTT
CASSLYPGEPQHF
>many|TRBD2|TRBJ2-7|TRBV5-1
TGCGCCAGCAGCTTAGCCAGCGGGAAGCTCCAGTACTTC
CASSLASGKLQYF
>-|-|TRBJ2-7|TRBV5-1
TGCGCCAGCAGCTTGGCCGGCAGGGGTGTAGACGAGCAGTACTTC
CASSLAGRGVDEQYF
>-|TRBD1|TRBJ2-2|TRBV28
TGTGCCAGCAGTCCCATGGGACAGGGGGGTACCGGGGAGCTGTTTTTT
CASSPMGQGGTGELFF
>once|-|TRBJ2-5|TRBV7-9
TGTGCCAGCACCCCTCCGGCGGGGAGCGAGACCCAGTACTTC
CASTPPAGSETQYF
>-|-|TRBJ1-4|TRBV28
TGTGCCAGCAGTGGATTAGGTGAAAAACTGTTTTTT
CASSGLGEKLFF
>-|TRBD1|TRBJ1-6|TRBV28
TGTGCCAGCAGTTTAACGACAGGGACAAGTTCACCCCTCCACTTT
CASSLTTGTSSPLHF
>-|-|TRBJ2-3|TRBV10-3
TGTGCCATCAACTCAGGGGTCGTCACAGATACGCAGTATTTT
CAINSGVVTDTQYF
>-|-|TRBJ1-5|TRBV6-5
TGTGCCAGCAGTCCCGGACAGACCAATCAGCCCCAGCATTTT
CASSPGQTNQPQHF
>-|-|TRBJ1-1|TRBV7-9
TGTGCCAGCAGCCCTAAGGGGGACCAGTGGAACACTGAAGCTTTCTTT
CASSPKGDQWNTEAFF
>-|-|TRBJ2-1|TRBV5-4
TGTGCCAGCTCGTTACTATCCTCCTACAATGAGCAGTTCTTC
CASSLLSSYNEQFF
>-|TRBD1|TRBJ1-5|TRBV10-1
TGCGCCAGCAGTCCGGACAGGAGAGGGCCCCAGCATTTT
CASSPDRRGPQHF
>-|-|TRBJ2-1|TRBV27
TGTGCCAGCAGTTCTCGGGACGGAACCTACAATGAGCAGTTCTTC
CASSSRDGTYNEQFF
>-|-|TRBJ2-7|TRBV7-2
TGTGCCAGCAGCTTAGGGGGCCCAGGCCTATCAGCCTACGAGCAGTACTTC
CASSLGGPGLSAYEQYF
>-|-|TRBJ2-5|TRBV7-2
TGTGCCAGCAGCTTACCGGCGGGTATGATGGAGACCCAGTACTTC
CASSLPAGMMETQYF
>-|TRBD1|TRBJ2-6|TRBV6-4
TGTGCCAGCAGTGAGGAGACAGGGGGCTCTGGGGCCAACGTCCTGACTTTC
CASSEETGGSGANVLTF
>-|TRBD2|TRBJ2-2|TRBV10-3
TGTGCCATCAGTGCCCACGGGGGGGGCACCGGGGAGCTGTTTTTT
CAISAHGGGTGELFF
>few|TRBD1|TRBJ2-7|TRBV28
TGTGCCAGCAGTTTACCTCCGGGACAGGGATCCTACGAGCAGTACTTC
CASSLPPGQGSYEQYF
>-|TRBD1|TRBJ2-6|TRBV27
TGTGCCAGCAGTGGACAGGTCCGCTCTGGGGCCAACGTCCTGACTTTC
CASSGQVRSGANVLTF
>-|-|TRBJ2-4|TRBV7-6
TGTGCCAGCTTCAAGGAGAAATCAGCCAAAAACATTCAGTACTTC
CASFKEKSAKNIQYF
>-|-|TRBJ1-5|TRBV12-3/TRBV12-4
TGTGCCAGCAGTTCCCCTAATCAGCCCCAGCATTTT
CASSSPNQPQHF
>-|-|TRBJ2-4|TRBV5-1
TGCGCCAGCAGCTCTGAAGCCAAAAACATTCAGTACTTC
CASSSEAKNIQYF
>-|-|TRBJ1-2|TRBV5-4
TGTGCCAGCAGCTTGATCCGCGCGGCGGCCGATGGCTACACCTTC
CASSLIRAAADGYTF
>-|-|TRBJ2-5|TRBV7-7
TGTGCTAGCAGCTTAGCTGGACCGAGCGGGGAGACCCAGTACTTC
CASSLAGPSGETQYF
>few|-|TRBJ1-3|TRBV10-3
TGTGCCATCAGTGGGACGGGAGGAAACACCATATATTTT
CAISGTGGNTIYF
>-|-|TRBJ1-1|TRBV14
TGTGCCAGCAGCCAAGAGGGCGCAGACACTGAAGCTTTCTTT
CASSQEGADTEAFF
>-|-|TRBJ2-7|TRBV19
TGTGCCAGTAGTAGGACGGGGAAAACAGAGAGCTTGTCCTACGAGCAGTACTTC
CASSRTGKTESLSYEQYF
>-|-|TRBJ2-7|TRBV19
TGTGCCAGTAGCCCCAGGGACGGGCCCTACGAGCAGTACTTC
CASSPRDGPYEQYF
>-|-|TRBJ2-5|TRBV15
TGTGCCACCAGCAGAGTTGGTCCAGGAGATTACCAAGAGACCCAGTACTTC
CATSRVGPGDYQETQYF
>-|TRBD1|TRBJ2-5|TRBV27
TGTGCCAGCAGTTCGCGCCCGGACAGGGGCCAAGAGACCCAGTACTTC
CASSSRPDRGQETQYF
>-|-|TRBJ1-1|TRBV6-5
TGTGCCAGCAGTTACAGGTGGGGGGGCGAAGCTTTCTTT
CASSYRWGGEAFF
>-|-|TRBJ1-2|TRBV2
TGTGCCAGCACCCTCGAAGGCGGCTATGGCTACACCTTC
CASTLEGGYGYTF